This T cell receptor (beta chain) was observed in a study of T cell responses to AZD1222 COVID-19 vaccine. Study-wide findings and caveats: Baseline antibody screening turned up just a handful of seropositive AZD1222 recipients. Samples come after the peak T cell response, not at day 14. Dominant CD4 TCR responses targeted spike regions 160-218 and 743-854.

Produced via immunoSEQ multiplex PCR; TCRdb's table is partial and in-frame only. The top ten hold about 1.2% of the sample, which has roughly 120,000 clones, about nine tenths seen once. With regard to this clone: Its antigen remains unidentified.

Per the germline V gene, CDR1 is SGDLS and CDR2 is YYNGEE. CDR3 length: 18 residues. Trimming removed 0 bases from V and 0 bases from J, with 18 bases in between. The sequences come from peripheral blood, collected on day 0 of AZD1222 vaccination. The chain carries TRBV9 and TRBJ1-1, with a possible D match to TRBD1 (5 bases). This receptor was obtained from an adult in good health. The CDR3 region has the DNA TGTGCCAGCAGCGTAGGGGGCGGCTGGACTATTATGAACACTGAAGCTTTCTTT. It specifies CASSVGGGWTIMNTEAFF.